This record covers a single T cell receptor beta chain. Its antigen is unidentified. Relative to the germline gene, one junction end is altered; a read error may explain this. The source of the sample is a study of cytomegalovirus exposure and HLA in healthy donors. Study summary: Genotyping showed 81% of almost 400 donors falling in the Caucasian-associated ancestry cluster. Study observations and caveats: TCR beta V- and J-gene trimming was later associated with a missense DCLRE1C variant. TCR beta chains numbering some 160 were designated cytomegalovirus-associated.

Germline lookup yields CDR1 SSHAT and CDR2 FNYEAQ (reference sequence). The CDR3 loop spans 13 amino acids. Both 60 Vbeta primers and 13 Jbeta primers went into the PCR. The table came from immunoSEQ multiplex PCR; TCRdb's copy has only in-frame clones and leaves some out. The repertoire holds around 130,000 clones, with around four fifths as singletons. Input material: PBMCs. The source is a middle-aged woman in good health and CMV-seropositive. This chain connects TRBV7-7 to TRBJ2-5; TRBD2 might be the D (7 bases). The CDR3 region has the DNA TGTGCTAGCAGCTTAGTCGGGGGGCAGACCCAGTACTTC. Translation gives CASSLVGGQTQYF.